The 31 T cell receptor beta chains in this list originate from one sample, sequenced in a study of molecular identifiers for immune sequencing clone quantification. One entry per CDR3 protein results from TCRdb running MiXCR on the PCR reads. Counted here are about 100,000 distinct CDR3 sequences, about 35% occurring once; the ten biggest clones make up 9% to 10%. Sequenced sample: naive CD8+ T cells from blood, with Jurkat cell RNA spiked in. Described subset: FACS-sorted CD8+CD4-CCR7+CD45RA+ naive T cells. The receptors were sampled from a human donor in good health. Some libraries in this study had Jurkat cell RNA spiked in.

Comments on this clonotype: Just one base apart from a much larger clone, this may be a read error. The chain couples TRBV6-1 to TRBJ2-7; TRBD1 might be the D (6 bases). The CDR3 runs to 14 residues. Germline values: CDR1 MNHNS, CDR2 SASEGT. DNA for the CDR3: TGTGCCAGCAGTGAAATATGGGACACCTACAAGCAGTACTTC. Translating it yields CASSEIWDTYKQYF.

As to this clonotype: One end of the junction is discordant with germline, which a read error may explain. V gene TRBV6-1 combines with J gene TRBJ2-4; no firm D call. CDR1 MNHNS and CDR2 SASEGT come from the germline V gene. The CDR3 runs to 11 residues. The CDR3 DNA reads TGTGTCAGCAGTGAATTGGGCATTCAGTACTTC. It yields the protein CVSSELGIQYF.

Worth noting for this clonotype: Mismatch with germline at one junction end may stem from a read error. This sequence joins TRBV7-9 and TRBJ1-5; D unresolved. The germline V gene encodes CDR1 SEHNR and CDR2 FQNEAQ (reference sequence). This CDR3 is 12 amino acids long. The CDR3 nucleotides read TGTGCCAGCAGCTCCCCCAATCAGCCCCGGCATTTT. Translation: CASSSPNQPRHF.

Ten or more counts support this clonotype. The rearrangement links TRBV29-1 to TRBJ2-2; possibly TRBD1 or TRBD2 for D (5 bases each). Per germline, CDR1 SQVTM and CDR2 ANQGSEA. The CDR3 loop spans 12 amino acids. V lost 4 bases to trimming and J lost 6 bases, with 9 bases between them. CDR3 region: CSVVGESGELFF. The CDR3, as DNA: TGCAGCGTTGTGGGGGAATCCGGGGAGCTGTTTTTT.

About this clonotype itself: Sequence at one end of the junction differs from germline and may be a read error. The DNA of the CDR3 is TGTGCCAGCTGTTTATATCGCTCCTGGGGACCTAGCACAGATACGCAGTATTTT. Its translation: CASCLYRSWGPSTDTQYF. The genes are TRBV27 and TRBJ2-3, with D tentatively TRBD1 or TRBD2 (5 bases each). The CDR3 runs to 18 residues. Germline lookup yields CDR1 MNHEY and CDR2 SMNVEV (reference sequence).

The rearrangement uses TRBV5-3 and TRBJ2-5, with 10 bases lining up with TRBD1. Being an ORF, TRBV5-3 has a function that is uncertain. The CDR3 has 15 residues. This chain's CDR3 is CVSSPRQGAQETQYF. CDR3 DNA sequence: TGTGTCAGCAGCCCAAGACAGGGGGCCCAAGAGACCCAGTACTTC.

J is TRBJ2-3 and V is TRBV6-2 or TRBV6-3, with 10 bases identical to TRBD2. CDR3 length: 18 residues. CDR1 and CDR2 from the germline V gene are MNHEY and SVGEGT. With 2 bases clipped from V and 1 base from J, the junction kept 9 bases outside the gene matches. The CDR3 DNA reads TGTGCCAGCAGTTACGACAGATGGACTAGCGGACGCACAGATACGCAGTATTTT. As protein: CASSYDRWTSGRTDTQYF.

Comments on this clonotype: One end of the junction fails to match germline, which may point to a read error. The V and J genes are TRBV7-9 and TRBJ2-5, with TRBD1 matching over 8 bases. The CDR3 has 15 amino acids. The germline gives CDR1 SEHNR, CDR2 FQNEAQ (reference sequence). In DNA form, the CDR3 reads TGTGCCGGCAGCCCGGACAGGGACTACCAAGAGACCCAGTACTTC. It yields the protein CAGSPDRDYQETQYF.

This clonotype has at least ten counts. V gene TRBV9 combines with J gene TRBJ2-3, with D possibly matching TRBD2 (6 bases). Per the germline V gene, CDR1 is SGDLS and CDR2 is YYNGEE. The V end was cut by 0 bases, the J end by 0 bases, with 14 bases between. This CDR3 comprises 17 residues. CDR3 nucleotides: TGTGCCAGCAGCGTAGAGGGAGCGGGCTCTAGCACAGATACGCAGTATTTT. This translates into CASSVEGAGSSTDTQYF.

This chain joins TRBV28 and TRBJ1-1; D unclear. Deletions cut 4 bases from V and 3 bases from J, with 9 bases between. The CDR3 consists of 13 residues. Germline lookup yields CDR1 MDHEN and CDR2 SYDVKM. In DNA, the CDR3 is TGTGCCAGCAGTTCAAATTACCACACTGAAGCTTTCTTT. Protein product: CASSSNYHTEAFF.

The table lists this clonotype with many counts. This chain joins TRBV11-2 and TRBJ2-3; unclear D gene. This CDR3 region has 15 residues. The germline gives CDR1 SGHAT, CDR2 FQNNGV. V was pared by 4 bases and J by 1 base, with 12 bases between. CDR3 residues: CASSSLGPRTDTQYF. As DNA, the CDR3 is TGTGCCAGCAGCTCCCTCGGTCCTCGCACAGATACGCAGTATTTT.

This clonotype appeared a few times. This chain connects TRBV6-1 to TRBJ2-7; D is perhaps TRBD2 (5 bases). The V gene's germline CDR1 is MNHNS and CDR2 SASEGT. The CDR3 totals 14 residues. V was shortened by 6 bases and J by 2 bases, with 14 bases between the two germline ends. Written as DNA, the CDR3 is TGTGCCAGCAGAGCGGACGAAGGAGCCTACGAGCAGTACTTC. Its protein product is CASRADEGAYEQYF.

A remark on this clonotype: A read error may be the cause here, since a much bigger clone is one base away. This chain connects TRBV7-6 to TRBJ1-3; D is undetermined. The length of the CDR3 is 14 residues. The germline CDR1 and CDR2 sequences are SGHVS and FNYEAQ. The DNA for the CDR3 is TGTGCCAGCAGCCCAACGAGCTCTGGAAACGCCATATATTTT. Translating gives CASSPTSSGNAIYF. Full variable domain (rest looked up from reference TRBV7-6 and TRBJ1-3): GAGVSQSPRYKVTKRGQDVALRCDPISGHVSLYWYRQALGQGPEFLTYFNYEAQQDKSGLPNDRFSAERPEGSISTLTIQRTEQRDSAMYRCASSPTSSGNAIYFGEGSWLTVV.

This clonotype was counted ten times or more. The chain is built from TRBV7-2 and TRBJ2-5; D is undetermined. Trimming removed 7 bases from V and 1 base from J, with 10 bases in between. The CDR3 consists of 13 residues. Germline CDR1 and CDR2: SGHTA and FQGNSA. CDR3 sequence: CASKTSFQETQYF. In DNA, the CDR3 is TGTGCCAGCAAGACCTCTTTCCAAGAGACCCAGTACTTC.

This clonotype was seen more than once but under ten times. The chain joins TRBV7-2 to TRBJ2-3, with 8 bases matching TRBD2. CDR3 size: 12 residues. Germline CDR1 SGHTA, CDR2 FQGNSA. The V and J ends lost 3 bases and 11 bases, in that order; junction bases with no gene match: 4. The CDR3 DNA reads TGTGCCAGCAGCTTTGGCGGGGGGATGCAGTATTTT. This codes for CASSFGGGMQYF.

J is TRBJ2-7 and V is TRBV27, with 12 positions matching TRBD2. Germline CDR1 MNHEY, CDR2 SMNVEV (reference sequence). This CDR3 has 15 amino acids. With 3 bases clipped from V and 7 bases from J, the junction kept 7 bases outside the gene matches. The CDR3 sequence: CASSFRLAGVEEQYF. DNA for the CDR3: TGTGCCAGCAGTTTTAGACTAGCGGGAGTCGAGGAGCAGTACTTC.

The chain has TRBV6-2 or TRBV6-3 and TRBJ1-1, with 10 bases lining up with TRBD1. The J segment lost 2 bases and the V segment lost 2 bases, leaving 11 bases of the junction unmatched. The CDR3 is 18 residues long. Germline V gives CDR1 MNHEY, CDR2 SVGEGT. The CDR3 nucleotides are TGTGCCAGCAGTTACCACGAGACAGGGGGCAGAAGAAACACTGAAGCTTTCTTT. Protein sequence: CASSYHETGGRRNTEAFF.

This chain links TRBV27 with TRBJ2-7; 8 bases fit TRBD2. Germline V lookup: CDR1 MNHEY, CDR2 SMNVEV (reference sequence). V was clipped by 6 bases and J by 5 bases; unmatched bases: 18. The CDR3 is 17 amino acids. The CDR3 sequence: CASSWGRGGGSVDEQYF. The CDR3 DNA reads TGTGCCAGCAGCTGGGGCCGGGGGGGCGGGAGTGTTGACGAGCAGTACTTC.

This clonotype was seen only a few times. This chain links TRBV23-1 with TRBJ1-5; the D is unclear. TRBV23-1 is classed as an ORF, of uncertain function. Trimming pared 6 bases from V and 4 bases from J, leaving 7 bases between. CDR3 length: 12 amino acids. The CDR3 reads CASSVLNQPQHF. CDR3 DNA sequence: TGCGCCAGCAGCGTACTTAATCAGCCCCAGCATTTT.

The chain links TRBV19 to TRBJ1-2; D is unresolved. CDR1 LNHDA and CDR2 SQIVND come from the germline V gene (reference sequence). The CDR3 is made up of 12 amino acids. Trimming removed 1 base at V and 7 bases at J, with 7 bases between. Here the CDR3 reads CASSIGGAGYTF. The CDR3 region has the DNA TGTGCCAGTAGTATAGGGGGAGCTGGCTACACCTTC.

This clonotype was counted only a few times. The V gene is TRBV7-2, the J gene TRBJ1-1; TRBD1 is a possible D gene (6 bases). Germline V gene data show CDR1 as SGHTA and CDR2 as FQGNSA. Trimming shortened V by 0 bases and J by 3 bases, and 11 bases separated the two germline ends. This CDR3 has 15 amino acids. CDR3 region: CASSLAWGRDTEAFF. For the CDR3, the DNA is TGTGCCAGCAGCTTAGCCTGGGGGCGCGACACTGAAGCTTTCTTT.

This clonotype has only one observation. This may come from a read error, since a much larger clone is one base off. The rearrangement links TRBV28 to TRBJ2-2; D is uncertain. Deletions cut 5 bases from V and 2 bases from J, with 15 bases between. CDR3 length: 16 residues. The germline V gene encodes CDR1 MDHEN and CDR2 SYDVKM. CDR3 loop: CASSLVRRLNTGELFF. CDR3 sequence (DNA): TGTGCCAGCAGTCTTGTCCGACGGTTAAACACCGGGGAGCTGTTTTTT.

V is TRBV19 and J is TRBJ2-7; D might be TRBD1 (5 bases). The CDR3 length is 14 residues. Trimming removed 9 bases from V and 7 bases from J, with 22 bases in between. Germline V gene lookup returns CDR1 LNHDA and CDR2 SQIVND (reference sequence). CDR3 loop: CASGRTSSSEEQYF. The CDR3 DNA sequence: TGTGCCAGCGGAAGGACATCCTCAAGCGAAGAGCAGTACTTC.

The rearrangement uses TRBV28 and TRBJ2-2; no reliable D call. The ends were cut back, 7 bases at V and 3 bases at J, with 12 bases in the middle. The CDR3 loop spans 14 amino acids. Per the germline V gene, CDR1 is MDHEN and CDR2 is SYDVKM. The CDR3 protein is CASNSRSHTGELFF. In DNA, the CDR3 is TGTGCCAGCAACTCCAGGAGCCACACCGGGGAGCTGTTTTTT. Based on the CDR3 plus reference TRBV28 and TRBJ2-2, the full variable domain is DVKVTQSSRYLVKRTGEKVFLECVQDMDHENMFWYRQDPGLGLRLIYFSYDVKMKEKGDIPEGYSVSREKKERFSLILESASTNQTSMYLCASNSRSHTGELFFGEGSRLTVL.

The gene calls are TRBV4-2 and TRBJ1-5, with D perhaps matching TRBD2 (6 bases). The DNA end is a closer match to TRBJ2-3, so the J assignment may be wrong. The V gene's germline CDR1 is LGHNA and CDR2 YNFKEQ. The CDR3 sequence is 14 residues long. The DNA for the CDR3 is TGTGCCAGCAGCCAAGATGGCGGGGATCAGCCCCAGTATTTT. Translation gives CASSQDGGDQPQYF.

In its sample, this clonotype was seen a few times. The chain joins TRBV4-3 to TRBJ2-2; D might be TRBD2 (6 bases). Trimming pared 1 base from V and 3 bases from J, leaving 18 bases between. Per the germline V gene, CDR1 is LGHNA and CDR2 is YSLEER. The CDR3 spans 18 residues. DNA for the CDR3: TGCGCCAGCAGCCAAGGGGTCCAGGAGGGGTTATACACCGGGGAGCTGTTTTTT. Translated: CASSQGVQEGLYTGELFF.

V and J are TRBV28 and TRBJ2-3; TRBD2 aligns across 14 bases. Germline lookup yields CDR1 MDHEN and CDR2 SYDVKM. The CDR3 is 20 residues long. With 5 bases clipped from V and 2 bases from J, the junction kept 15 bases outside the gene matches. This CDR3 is CASSTTSGRAQVTPTDTQYF. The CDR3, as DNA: TGTGCCAGCAGTACGACTAGCGGGAGGGCCCAGGTTACTCCCACAGATACGCAGTATTTT.

The CDR3 here is CASSFSPRVNIQYF. The CDR3, as DNA: TGTGCCAGCAGCTTCTCACCGAGGGTAAACATTCAGTACTTC. This sequence joins TRBV11-2 and TRBJ2-4; TRBD2 might be the D (5 bases). Germline V gene data show CDR1 as SGHAT and CDR2 as FQNNGV. With 3 bases removed from V and 6 bases from J, the gap between germline ends came to 12 bases. CDR3 size: 14 residues. The full variable domain, its missing parts supplied by reference TRBV11-2 and TRBJ2-4, is EAGVAQSPRYKIIEKRQSVAFWCNPISGHATLYWYQQILGQGPKLLIQFQNNGVVDDSQLPKDRFSAERLKGVDSTLKIQPAKLEDSAVYLCASSFSPRVNIQYFGAGTRLSVL.

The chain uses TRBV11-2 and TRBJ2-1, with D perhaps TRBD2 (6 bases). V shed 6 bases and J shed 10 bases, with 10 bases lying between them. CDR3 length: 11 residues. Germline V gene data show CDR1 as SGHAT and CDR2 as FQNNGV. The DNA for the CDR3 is TGTGCCAGCAGACAGAGCGGGGAGCAGTTCTTC. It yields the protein CASRQSGEQFF.

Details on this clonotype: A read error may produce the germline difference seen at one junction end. As DNA, the CDR3 is TGTGCCACCAGTGACCTGGACAGGCCTACCGGGGAGCTGATTTTT. Its translation: CATSDLDRPTGELIF. The chain carries TRBV24-1 and TRBJ2-2, with 7 bases lining up with TRBD1. CDR1 is KGHDR, CDR2 SFDVKD, per germline. This CDR3 has 15 residues.

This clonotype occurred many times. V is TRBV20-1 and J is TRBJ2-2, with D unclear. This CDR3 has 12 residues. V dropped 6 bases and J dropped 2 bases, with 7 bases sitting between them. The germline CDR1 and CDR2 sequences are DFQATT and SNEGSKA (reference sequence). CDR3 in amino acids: CSALTNTGELFF. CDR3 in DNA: TGCAGTGCCTTGACAAACACCGGGGAGCTGTTTTTT.